These 14 T cell receptor beta chains were sequenced from one sample in a study of cytomegalovirus exposure and HLA in healthy donors. 60 Vbeta and 13 Jbeta primers were used in PCR. Profiling relied on immunoSEQ multiplex PCR, and the TCRdb table lists in-frame clones only, not all of them. The sample has roughly 190,000 clones, around 84% seen once. Sequencing used PBMCs. The receptors shown here come from a woman aged 18-29 years in good health and CMV-seronegative.

This sequence joins TRBV19 and TRBJ2-7; TRBD2 matches 8 bases. The germline V gene has CDR1 LNHDA and CDR2 SQIVND (reference sequence). This CDR3 region has 15 residues. V trimming: 0 bases; J trimming: 6 bases; junction bases outside the gene matches: 7. DNA for the CDR3: TGTGCCAGTAGTATAGATCTCCGGGGGGGCGTCGAGCAGTACTTC. Translated: CASSIDLRGGVEQYF.

V gene TRBV6-1 combines with J gene TRBJ2-7; 9 bases agree with TRBD2. The CDR3 contains 15 residues. The J segment lost 5 bases and the V segment lost 1 base, leaving 6 bases of the junction unmatched. CDR1 and CDR2 (germline): MNHNS, SASEGT. The CDR3 is CASSEEVSGSDEQYF. The CDR3 region has the DNA TGTGCCAGCAGTGAAGAAGTTAGCGGGAGCGACGAGCAGTACTTC.

CDR3 sequence reads: CASSLGGTFALAGANVLTF. The CDR3 bases are TGCGCCAGCAGCTTGGGTGGGACATTTGCCCTGGCTGGGGCCAACGTCCTGACTTTC. This chain connects TRBV5-1 to TRBJ2-6, with D perhaps TRBD1 (6 bases). Trimming removed 0 bases at V and 2 bases at J, with 18 bases between. The CDR3 is 19 residues long. Germline loops: CDR1 SGHRS, CDR2 YFSETQ.

The gene calls are TRBV4-2 and TRBJ2-7, with TRBD1 matching 9 bases. Germline V lookup: CDR1 LGHNA, CDR2 YNFKEQ. J was trimmed by 1 base and V by 2 bases; bases with no gene match: 6. The CDR3 length is 16 residues. The CDR3 DNA is TGTGCCAGCAGCCAACTACAGGGGGCTCTTTCCTACGAGCAGTACTTC. Translation: CASSQLQGALSYEQYF.

This chain joins TRBV5-4 and TRBJ2-2; D may be TRBD1 (5 bases). Trimming left V 2 bases short and J 7 bases short, with 9 bases between. The CDR3 covers 13 residues. Germline CDR1 SGHNT, CDR2 YYREEE (reference sequence). The CDR3 DNA follows: TGTGCCAGCAGCTTCTGGGGCAGCGGGGAGCTGTTTTTT. Its translation: CASSFWGSGELFF.

The chain joins TRBV19 to TRBJ2-2; D perhaps matches TRBD2 (5 bases). Germline V gives CDR1 LNHDA, CDR2 SQIVND (reference sequence). This CDR3 has 15 residues. V shed 3 bases and J shed 3 bases, with 11 bases lying between them. CDR3 loop: CASSIGVDYTGELFF. The CDR3 nucleotides read TGTGCCAGTAGTATCGGTGTGGACTACACCGGGGAGCTGTTTTTT. Combining the CDR3 with reference TRBV19 and TRBJ2-2 gives the whole variable domain DGGITQSPKYLFRKEGQNVTLSCEQNLNHDAMYWYRQDPGQGLRLIYYSQIVNDFQKGDIAEGYSVSREKKESFPLTVTSAQKNPTAFYLCASSIGVDYTGELFFGEGSRLTVL.

This chain uses TRBV10-3 with TRBJ2-2; 14 nucleotides match TRBD2. Germline CDR1 ENHRY, CDR2 SYGVKD. The CDR3 loop spans 19 amino acids. The V and J ends lost 0 bases and 2 bases, in that order; junction bases with no gene match: 5. The CDR3 nucleotides read TGTGCCATCAGTGAGTCGACAGGGACTAGCGGGGGAAACACCGGGGAGCTGTTTTTT. Translating gives CAISESTGTSGGNTGELFF.

The J gene is TRBJ2-5, the V gene TRBV27, with D hard to call. TRBJ2-7 explains the end of the DNA better; the J call may be wrong. The CDR3 covers 13 residues. Germline V gene sequence: CDR1 MNHEY, CDR2 SMNVEV (reference sequence). The CDR3 nucleotides are TGTGCCAGCAGTTTTTCGAGCTCCTACGAGCAGTACTTC. This gives the protein CASSFSSSYEQYF.

This clone was recorded only once. The junction shows a germline mismatch at one end, possibly a read error. The chain has TRBV7-7 and TRBJ2-1; TRBD2 agrees at 9 bases. The CDR3 runs 16 residues. Looked up from germline, CDR1 is SSHAT and CDR2 is FNYEAQ (reference sequence). DNA for the CDR3: TGTGCTAGCAGCTCGGGGCATCTTAGCGGGGGAAATGAGCAGTTCTTC. Translation gives CASSSGHLSGGNEQFF.

The chain recombines TRBV11-3 with TRBJ2-5; possibly TRBD1 for D (6 bases). Germline V CDR1 and CDR2: SGHNT, YENEEA. The CDR3 contains 14 residues. With 5 bases removed from V and 1 base from J, the gap between germline ends came to 11 bases. CDR3 nucleotides: TGTGCCAGCAGCACTCAGACAGGCCAAGAGACCCAGTACTTC. It translates to CASSTQTGQETQYF.

The V and J genes are TRBV18 and TRBJ2-1; D remains ambiguous. Germline V gene data show CDR1 as KGHSH and CDR2 as LQKENI. Trimming stripped 3 bases from V and 7 bases from J, with 16 bases between. CDR3 length equals 15 residues. The DNA for the CDR3 is TGTGCCAGCTCACCGGGTCGATCCAGGCTTAATGAGCAGTTCTTC. This codes for CASSPGRSRLNEQFF.

The V call is TRBV5-3, the J call TRBJ2-3, with TRBD2 matching over 9 bases. TRBV5-3 is classed as an ORF, of uncertain function. The CDR3 is made up of 17 amino acids. V dropped 3 bases and J dropped 1; count of bases not matched to a gene: 9. The CDR3 is CARSCSMASGGTDTQYF. The CDR3 region has the DNA TGTGCCAGAAGCTGTTCCATGGCTAGCGGGGGCACAGATACGCAGTATTTT.

This chain connects TRBV6-6 to TRBJ1-1; no reliable D call. The V gene lost 7 bases and the J gene lost 5 bases, with 11 bases spanning the gap. Germline CDR1 and CDR2: MNHNY and SVGAGI (reference sequence). The CDR3 is 12 amino acids. The CDR3 is CASIKEGTEAFF. The DNA for the CDR3 is TGTGCCAGCATCAAAGAGGGAACTGAAGCTTTCTTT.

Comments on this clone: Additional DNA sequences in this sample encode the identical CDR3. The chain combines TRBV5-1 with TRBJ2-3; 8 bases line up with TRBD1. Germline lookup yields CDR1 SGHRS and CDR2 YFSETQ. The CDR3 runs to 14 residues. Trimming took 0 bases from V and 3 from J; bases not matched to a gene: 0. This CDR3 reads CASSLGTGTDTQYF. In DNA form, the CDR3 reads TGCGCCAGCAGCTTGGGGACAGGGACAGATACGCAGTATTTT.